This TCR beta chain originates from a study of CD8 T cells in Susac syndrome. The study's findings and limits: The study admitted that it had a relatively small number of individuals in its TCR sequencing and HLA analysis.

Comment on this clonotype: Its antigen is as yet unknown.

Controls comprised healthy donors matched for age and sex. The CD8+ and CD4+ T cells were isolated magnetically using a negative isolation approach, whereas the TEMRA cells were enriched by FACS. Reverse transcription of about 0.45 to 1 ug RNA was performed with random hexamers. Multiplex PCR with immunoSEQ amplified the TCR beta CDR3 across 54 Vbeta and 13 Jbeta. TCRdb analysed the immunoSEQ multiplex PCR reads with MiXCR anew, one entry per CDR3 protein. The table has approximately 150,000 distinct CDR3 sequences, 90% to 95% seen once. Germline V gene data show CDR1 as SGHTA and CDR2 as FQGNSA. Trimming removed 6 bases at V and 3 bases at J, with 11 bases between. There are 13 residues in the CDR3.

The source material was CD4+ T cells from PBMCs. The clonotype comes from a human donor in good health. V gene TRBV7-2 combines with J gene TRBJ2-5; TRBD2 might be the D (5 bases). The CDR3: CASSRRKEETQYF. The CDR3 DNA is TGTGCCAGCAGTCGGAGGAAGGAAGAGACCCAGTACTTC. Filled out from reference TRBV7-2 and TRBJ2-5, the complete variable domain reads GAGVSQSPSNKVTEKGKDVELRCDPISGHTALYWYRQSLGQGLEFLIYFQGNSAPDKSGLPSDRFSAERTGGSVSTLTIQRTQQEDSAVYLCASSRRKEETQYFGPGTRLLVL.